These 32 T cell receptor beta chains were all obtained from the same sample, sequenced in a study of blood T cell repertoires in COVID-19. Produced via immunoSEQ multiplex PCR; TCRdb's table is partial and in-frame only. The sample has 200,000 to 300,000 clones; approximately 80% are singletons. Sequencing used peripheral blood. The origin of the receptors is a man aged 35 to 55 with acute or convalescent COVID-19.

The chain joins TRBV29-1 to TRBJ2-5; D uncertain. The CDR3 is 11 amino acids. CDR1 and CDR2 (germline): SQVTM, ANQGSEA. Deletions cut 7 bases from V and 4 bases from J, with 10 bases between. The CDR3 protein is CSANPGETQYF. The CDR3 region has the DNA TGCAGCGCCAACCCCGGAGAGACCCAGTACTTC. The full variable domain, rest sourced from reference TRBV29-1 and TRBJ2-5, is SAVISQKPSRDICQRGTSLTIQCQVDSQVTMMFWYRQQPGQSLTLIATANQGSEATYESGFVIDKFPISRPNLTFSTLTVSNMSPEDSSIYLCSANPGETQYFGPGTRLLVL.

This clone turned up a few times. This sequence joins TRBV27 and TRBJ2-5, with 7 bases that match TRBD1. Germline CDR1 reads MNHEY; CDR2 reads SMNVEV (reference sequence). The CDR3 runs 15 residues. The junction had 6 bases not matched to a gene; V was cut back by 3 bases and J by 2 bases. The CDR3 coding sequence is TGTGCCAGCAGTTTCGGGACAGTAGGTCAAGAGACCCAGTACTTC. This codes for CASSFGTVGQETQYF.

This chain links TRBV29-1 with TRBJ2-5; D may be TRBD1 (5 bases). Between the trimmed V and J ends, which lost 7 bases and 2 bases, there was a span of 8 bases. The CDR3 extends over 11 amino acids. CDR1 is SQVTM, CDR2 ANQGSEA, per germline. In DNA form, the CDR3 reads TGCAGCGCGACAGCTCAAGAGACCCAGTACTTC. This gives the protein CSATAQETQYF.

This rearrangement joins TRBV29-1 to TRBJ1-1; TRBD1 matches 9 bases. CDR1 SQVTM and CDR2 ANQGSEA come from the germline V gene. The CDR3 totals 11 residues. V lost 4 bases to trimming and J lost 7 bases; unmatched junction nucleotides: 1. CDR3 nucleotide sequence: TGCAGCGTTGGGACAGGGGATGAAGCTTTCTTT. This sequence encodes CSVGTGDEAFF.

The chain carries TRBV18 and TRBJ2-2, with a tentative D call TRBD1 (6 bases). CDR3 length: 16 amino acids. V was clipped by 3 bases and J by 6 bases, with 17 bases between them. The germline V gene has CDR1 KGHSH and CDR2 LQKENI. This CDR3 is CASSPPSSYRAGELFF. The CDR3 nucleotides read TGTGCCAGCTCACCGCCATCGAGCTACAGGGCCGGGGAGCTGTTTTTT.

V usage is TRBV15 and J usage is TRBJ1-1; 8 bases fit TRBD1. V dropped 0 bases and J dropped 11; count of bases not matched to a gene: 17. The CDR3 loop spans 17 amino acids. CDR1 and CDR2 from the germline V gene are LNHNV and YYDKDF (reference sequence). The CDR3 loop is CATSRDRRTGTILNAFF. In DNA, the CDR3 is TGTGCCACCAGCAGAGATCGTCGGACAGGGACTATTCTGAACGCTTTCTTT.

This clone was seen only a few times. V and J are TRBV11-1 and TRBJ1-1; a weak D match, TRBD1 (6 bases). V was trimmed by 2 bases and J by 1 base, leaving 8 bases between them. The CDR3 has 14 amino acids. Germline CDR1 is SGHAT and CDR2 is FQDESV (reference sequence). CDR3 nucleotides: TGTGCCAGCAGCTTATACAGGGAGAACACTGAAGCTTTCTTT. Translating gives CASSLYRENTEAFF.

The genes are TRBV10-2 and TRBJ1-1, with D perhaps matching TRBD1 (5 bases). V shed 4 bases and J shed 0 bases, with 9 bases lying between them. CDR3 length equals 14 residues. Germline values: CDR1 WSHSY, CDR2 SAAADI. CDR3 in DNA: TGCGCCAGCAGTGGAGGACATTTGAACACTGAAGCTTTCTTT. It encodes CASSGGHLNTEAFF.

This rearrangement joins TRBV19 to TRBJ1-5; 9 positions agree with TRBD1. The ends lost 3 bases at V and 4 bases at J; junction bases unmatched: 13. The germline V gene has CDR1 LNHDA and CDR2 SQIVND (reference sequence). The CDR3 has 18 residues. CDR3 nucleotides: TGTGCCAGTAGTATCCGGAAACAGGGGGCGTACGAAAATCAGCCCCAGCATTTT. Translated, it gives CASSIRKQGAYENQPQHF.

V usage is TRBV4-1 and J usage is TRBJ2-5; 7 bases fit TRBD1. This CDR3 is built from 15 residues. J was trimmed by 6 bases and V by 0 bases; bases with no gene match: 7. From germline, CDR1 is MGHRA and CDR2 YSYEKL. This CDR3 is CASSQDGTVEKTQYF. The CDR3 DNA follows: TGCGCCAGCAGCCAAGACGGGACAGTGGAGAAGACCCAGTACTTC.

This clone has only one observation. Other DNA variants within this sample encode the same CDR3. The V call is TRBV9, the J call TRBJ2-5, with 7 nucleotides matching TRBD2. V shed 1 base and J 1 base; nucleotides not matched to a gene: 1. The germline gives CDR1 SGDLS, CDR2 YYNGEE. The CDR3 totals 14 residues. CDR3 in DNA: TGTGCCAGCAGCGTAACGGGGGGCCAAGAGACCCAGTACTTC. Translating it yields CASSVTGGQETQYF.

The chain combines TRBV29-1 with TRBJ1-1; D not certain. Germline V CDR1 and CDR2: SQVTM, ANQGSEA. Trimming removed 7 bases at V and 5 bases at J, with 17 bases between. The CDR3 sequence is 13 residues long. The CDR3 here is CSARPILRTEAFF. CDR3 bases: TGCAGCGCTCGACCGATCCTGAGGACTGAAGCTTTCTTT.

The rearrangement uses TRBV15 and TRBJ2-5; TRBD2 agrees at 8 bases. V was pared by 0 bases and J by 3 bases, with 3 bases of the junction left unmatched. The CDR3 is 15 residues long. Germline V lookup: CDR1 LNHNV, CDR2 YYDKDF (reference sequence). CDR3 DNA: TGTGCCACCAGCAGAGATGAAGCGGGAGAAGAGACCCAGTACTTC. This gives the protein CATSRDEAGEETQYF.

The chain is built from TRBV5-6 and TRBJ2-7; maybe TRBD2 (6 bases). CDR1 SGHDT and CDR2 YYEEEE come from the germline V gene. The CDR3 sequence is 13 residues long. The V gene lost 2 bases and the J gene lost 6 bases, with 12 bases spanning the gap. This chain's CDR3 is CASSFFRGSEQYF. In nucleotides, the CDR3 is TGTGCCAGCAGCTTTTTCCGGGGGAGCGAGCAGTACTTC.

This CDR3 is CASSALTGTSGETQYF. The DNA of the CDR3 is TGTGCCAGCAGCGCTTTGACAGGCACGTCGGGTGAGACCCAGTACTTC. V usage is TRBV9 and J usage is TRBJ2-5; the D gene is possibly TRBD1 (6 bases). The germline V gene has CDR1 SGDLS and CDR2 YYNGEE. The V gene lost 3 bases and the J gene lost 5 bases, with 20 bases spanning the gap. The CDR3 consists of 16 residues.

This clone has more than one count but fewer than ten. The chain is built from TRBV29-1 and TRBJ1-1, with D maybe TRBD1 (5 bases). The ends were cut back, 4 bases at V and 1 base at J, with 10 bases in the middle. The germline V gene encodes CDR1 SQVTM and CDR2 ANQGSEA. The CDR3 extends over 13 amino acids. The CDR3 bases are TGCAGCGTTGTGCGGGGGAGGAACACTGAAGCTTTCTTT. This codes for CSVVRGRNTEAFF. The variable domain in full, completed from reference TRBV29-1 and TRBJ1-1, reads SAVISQKPSRDICQRGTSLTIQCQVDSQVTMMFWYRQQPGQSLTLIATANQGSEATYESGFVIDKFPISRPNLTFSTLTVSNMSPEDSSIYLCSVVRGRNTEAFFGQGTRLTVV.

The gene calls are TRBV12-3 or TRBV12-4 and TRBJ1-2; 7 positions match TRBD1. The ends lost 3 bases at V and 3 bases at J; junction bases unmatched: 1. This CDR3 contains 13 residues. CDR3 sequence reads: CASSLGQYYGYTF. The CDR3 DNA is TGTGCCAGCAGTTTGGGACAGTACTATGGCTACACCTTC.

This clone was seen just once. CDR3 region: CASSPGQAGYEQYF. The CDR3 nucleotides are TGCGCCAGCAGCCCGGGACAGGCGGGCTACGAGCAGTACTTC. V and J are TRBV4-1 and TRBJ2-7; 8 bases line up with TRBD1. CDR3 length equals 14 residues. J lost 3 bases, V lost 4 bases, and 5 bases had no gene match. Germline lookup yields CDR1 MGHRA and CDR2 YSYEKL.

The chain is built from TRBV2 and TRBJ2-3, with D possibly matching TRBD2 (6 bases). The V gene's germline CDR1 is SNHLY and CDR2 FYNNEI. The CDR3 loop spans 13 amino acids. V lost 4 bases, J lost 9 bases, and 14 bases lay in between. CDR3 protein: CASSGGLPATQYF. The DNA of the CDR3 is TGTGCCAGCAGTGGGGGACTCCCTGCGACGCAGTATTTT.

The DNA for the CDR3 is TGTGCCAGCAGCCAAGAATCCTTCCGCGGGGGTAGCTCCTACGAGCAGTACTTC. It translates to CASSQESFRGGSSYEQYF. The chain joins TRBV4-2 to TRBJ2-7; 7 nucleotides agree with TRBD2. With V trimmed by 0 bases and J by 0 bases, 11 bases remained unmatched. The V gene's germline CDR1 is LGHNA and CDR2 YNFKEQ. The CDR3 length is 18 residues.

To note about this clone: Other DNA sequences in this specimen translate into the identical CDR3. This sequence joins TRBV19 and TRBJ1-5; D might be TRBD1 (6 bases). This CDR3 spans 13 amino acids. The V end was cut by 5 bases, the J end by 5 bases, with 10 bases between. The V gene's germline CDR1 is LNHDA and CDR2 SQIVND (reference sequence). CDR3 bases: TGTGCCAGTAGTCCGGACAGAGATCAGCCCCAGCATTTT. It translates to CASSPDRDQPQHF.

V and J are TRBV10-3 and TRBJ1-1, with a possible D match to TRBD1 (6 bases). Trimming took 4 bases from V and 6 from J, leaving 9 bases between them. The CDR3 contains 12 residues. CDR1 is ENHRY and CDR2 is SYGVKD in the germline V gene. CDR3 nucleotides: TGTGCCATCAGTGGACAGGCGGCTGAAGCTTTCTTT. Translation gives CAISGQAAEAFF.

The chain links TRBV11-2 to TRBJ2-1; unclear D gene. Trimming took off 5 bases at V and 6 bases at J, with 14 bases between the two ends. The V gene's germline CDR1 is SGHAT and CDR2 FQNNGV. The CDR3 runs 14 residues. The CDR3 DNA reads as TGTGCCAGCAGCCCCCCTATAGATTCCAATGAGCAGTTCTTC. Amino acids: CASSPPIDSNEQFF.

The chain recombines TRBV5-6 with TRBJ1-3; 7 nucleotides match TRBD1. The CDR3 runs 14 residues. CDR1 is SGHDT, CDR2 YYEEEE, per germline. The junction had 10 bases not matched to a gene; V was cut back by 6 bases and J by 7 bases. The DNA for the CDR3 is TGTGCCAGCAAGTTCGACAGGGTCGGGAACACCATATATTTT. Amino acids: CASKFDRVGNTIYF.

The chain is built from TRBV3-1 (or the pseudogene TRBV3-2) and TRBJ2-2, with D uncertain. V lost 2 bases and J 2 bases, leaving 15 bases between the germline ends. The CDR3 has 17 amino acids. Looked up from germline, CDR1 is LGHDT and CDR2 is YNNKEL (reference sequence). CDR3 region: CASSQIELQANTGELFF. The CDR3 DNA reads TGTGCCAGCAGCCAAATCGAGCTCCAGGCCAACACCGGGGAGCTGTTTTTT.

The V call is TRBV6-4, the J call TRBJ1-1; D ambiguous. Germline assignment: CDR1 MRHNA and CDR2 SNTAGT. This CDR3 spans 13 amino acids. With 4 bases removed from V and 0 bases from J, the gap between germline ends came to 6 bases. CDR3 region: CASSVGMNTEAFF. The CDR3 DNA follows: TGTGCCAGCAGTGTGGGCATGAACACTGAAGCTTTCTTT.

The CDR3, as DNA: TGTGCCAGCAGTTTATGGGCGAGTATCACTGAAGCTTTCTTT. Translating gives CASSLWASITEAFF. The chain uses TRBV27 and TRBJ1-1; D not resolved. CDR1 is MNHEY and CDR2 is SMNVEV in the germline V gene (reference sequence). The CDR3 has 14 residues. The V gene lost 1 base and the J gene lost 4 bases, with 10 bases spanning the gap.

V gene TRBV19 combines with J gene TRBJ1-2, with TRBD1 matching over 10 bases. This CDR3 region has 15 residues. CDR1 and CDR2 from the germline V gene are LNHDA and SQIVND (reference sequence). Unmatched junction bases numbered 6, after V lost 1 base and J lost 7 bases. CDR3 nucleotides: TGTGCCAGTAGTATAGTTTTGACAGGGGGCTCTGGCTACACCTTC. Protein sequence: CASSIVLTGGSGYTF.

The V gene is TRBV5-4, the J gene TRBJ2-1, with D maybe TRBD2 (6 bases). The germline V gene encodes CDR1 SGHNT and CDR2 YYREEE (reference sequence). With 2 bases removed from V and 7 bases from J, the gap between germline ends came to 19 bases. There are 16 residues in the CDR3. The CDR3 sequence is CASSLSWAGSLNEQFF. In DNA form, the CDR3 reads TGTGCCAGCAGCTTATCGTGGGCGGGGTCTTTAAATGAGCAGTTCTTC.

This clone has only a few counts. This chain joins TRBV11-3 and TRBJ2-1; 7 positions agree with TRBD2. The CDR3 spans 18 residues. V lost 1 base to trimming and J lost 8 bases; unmatched junction nucleotides: 17. Per the germline V gene, CDR1 is SGHNT and CDR2 is YENEEA. In nucleotides, the CDR3 is TGTGCCAGCAGCTTAGGAGCGGGGTCGATAACTGTTGACTATGAGCAGTTCTTC. Translated, it gives CASSLGAGSITVDYEQFF.

The rearrangement links TRBV7-2 to TRBJ1-2; 10 positions match TRBD1. Per the germline V gene, CDR1 is SGHTA and CDR2 is FQGNSA. This CDR3 region has 13 residues. The trim removed 5 bases at V and 8 bases at J, leaving 5 bases unmatched. The CDR3 DNA follows: TGTGCCAGCAGCGTGGGACAGGGGAGCGGCTACACCTTC. This gives the protein CASSVGQGSGYTF.

The chain uses TRBV5-1 and TRBJ1-1, with D maybe TRBD1 (6 bases). CDR1 is SGHRS and CDR2 is YFSETQ in the germline V gene. Trimming left V 0 bases short and J 4 bases short, with 22 bases between. This CDR3 spans 18 amino acids. CDR3 sequence reads: CASSLGVKATGGGTEAFF. CDR3 sequence (DNA): TGCGCCAGCAGCTTGGGGGTCAAAGCGACAGGTGGCGGCACTGAAGCTTTCTTT. The variable domain in full, with the rest retrieved from reference TRBV5-1 and TRBJ1-1, is KAGVTQTPRYLIKTRGQQVTLSCSPISGHRSVSWYQQTPGQGLQFLFEYFSETQRNKGNFPGRFSGRQFSNSRSEMNVSTLELGDSALYLCASSLGVKATGGGTEAFFGQGTRLTVV.